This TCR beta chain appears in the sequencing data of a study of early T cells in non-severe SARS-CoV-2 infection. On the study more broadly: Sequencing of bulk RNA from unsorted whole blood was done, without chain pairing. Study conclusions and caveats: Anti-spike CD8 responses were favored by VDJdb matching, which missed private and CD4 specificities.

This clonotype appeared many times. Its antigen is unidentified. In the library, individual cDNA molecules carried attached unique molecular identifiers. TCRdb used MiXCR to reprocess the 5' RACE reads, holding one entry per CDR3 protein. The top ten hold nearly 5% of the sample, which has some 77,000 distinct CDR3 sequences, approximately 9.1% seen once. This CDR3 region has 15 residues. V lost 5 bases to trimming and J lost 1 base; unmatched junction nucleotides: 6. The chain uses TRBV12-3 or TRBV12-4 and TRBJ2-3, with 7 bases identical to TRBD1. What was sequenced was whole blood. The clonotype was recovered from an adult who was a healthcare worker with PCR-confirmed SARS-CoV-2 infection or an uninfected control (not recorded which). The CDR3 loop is CASSPRDRGTDTQYF. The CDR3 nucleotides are TGTGCCAGCAGTCCCCGAGACAGGGGCACAGATACGCAGTATTTT.